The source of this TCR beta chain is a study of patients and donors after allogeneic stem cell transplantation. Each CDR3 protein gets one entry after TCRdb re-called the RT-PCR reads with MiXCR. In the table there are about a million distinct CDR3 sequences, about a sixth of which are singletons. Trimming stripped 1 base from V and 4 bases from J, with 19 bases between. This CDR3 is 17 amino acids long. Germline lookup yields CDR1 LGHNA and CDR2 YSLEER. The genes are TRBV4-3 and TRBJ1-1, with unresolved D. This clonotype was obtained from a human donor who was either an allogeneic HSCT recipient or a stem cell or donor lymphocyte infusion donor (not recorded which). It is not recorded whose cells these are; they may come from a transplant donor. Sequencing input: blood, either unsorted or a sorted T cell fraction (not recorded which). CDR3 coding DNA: TGCGCCAGCAGCCAAGTAAGGCTCTGGTCGGGAGCCACTGAAGCTTTCTTT. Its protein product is CASSQVRLWSGATEAFF.